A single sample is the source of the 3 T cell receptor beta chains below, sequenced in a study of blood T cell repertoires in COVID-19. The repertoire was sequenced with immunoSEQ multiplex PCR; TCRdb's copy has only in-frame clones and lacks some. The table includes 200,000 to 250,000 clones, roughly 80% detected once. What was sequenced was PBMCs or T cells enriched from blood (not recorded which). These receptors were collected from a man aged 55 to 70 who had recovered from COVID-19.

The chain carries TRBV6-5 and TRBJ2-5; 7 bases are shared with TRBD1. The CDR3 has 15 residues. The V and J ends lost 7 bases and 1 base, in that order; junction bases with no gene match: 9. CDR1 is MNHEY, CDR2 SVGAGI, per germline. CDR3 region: CASNRGQAFQETQYF. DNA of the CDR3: TGTGCCAGCAATAGAGGACAGGCGTTCCAAGAGACCCAGTACTTC.

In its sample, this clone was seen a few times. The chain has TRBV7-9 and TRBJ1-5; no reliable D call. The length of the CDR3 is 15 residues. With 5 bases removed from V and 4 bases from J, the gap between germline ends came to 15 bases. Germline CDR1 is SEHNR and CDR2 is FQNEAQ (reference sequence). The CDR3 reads CASSPSGDWNQPQHF. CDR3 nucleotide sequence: TGTGCCAGCAGCCCCTCCGGGGATTGGAATCAGCCCCAGCATTTT. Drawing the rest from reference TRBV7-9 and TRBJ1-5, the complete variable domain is DTGVSQNPRHKITKRGQNVTFRCDPISEHNRLYWYRQTLGQGPEFLTYFQNEAQLEKSRLLSDRFSAERPKGSFSTLEIQRTEQGDSAMYLCASSPSGDWNQPQHFGDGTRLSIL.

The CDR3 here is CASGEGPDEKLFF. DNA for the CDR3: TGTGCCAGCGGAGAGGGTCCCGATGAAAAACTGTTTTTT. The chain is built from TRBV5-6 and TRBJ1-4; D is uncertain. There are 13 residues in the CDR3. Germline-derived CDR1 and CDR2 are SGHDT and YYEEEE. V lost 7 bases and J 6 bases, leaving 13 bases between the germline ends. Together with reference TRBV5-6 and TRBJ1-4, the CDR3 gives the full variable domain: DAGVTQSPTHLIKTRGQQVTLRCSPKSGHDTVSWYQQALGQGPQFIFQYYEEEERQRGNFPDRFSGHQFPNYSSELNVNALLLGDSALYLCASGEGPDEKLFFGSGTQLSVL.